The 12 T cell receptor beta chains presented below share a single source sample, sequenced in a study of OX40 agonist ivuxolimab in advanced cancers. The method was immunoSEQ multiplex PCR; TCRdb's version includes in-frame clones alone and lacks a portion of them. The profile covers approximately 60,000 clones, with around 80% appearing a single time and about 1% taken by the ten largest. Sequencing was performed on CD4+ or CD8+ T cells sorted from blood, taken in a trial of the OX40 agonist ivuxolimab. The receptors come from an adult with an advanced solid tumor such as melanoma, head and neck, liver or kidney cancer.

V gene TRBV6-5 combines with J gene TRBJ1-1; D is unclear. V gave up 5 bases and J gave up 1 base, with 8 bases separating them. CDR1 is MNHEY, CDR2 SVGAGI, per germline. The length of the CDR3 is 13 residues. CDR3 sequence: CASSLRENTEAFF. The CDR3 DNA is TGTGCCAGCAGTCTTCGGGAGAACACTGAAGCTTTCTTT.

V gene TRBV10-3 combines with J gene TRBJ1-3; D is undetermined. This CDR3 is built from 16 residues. Trimming removed 0 bases at V and 0 bases at J, with 9 bases between. Germline V gene sequence: CDR1 ENHRY, CDR2 SYGVKD. The CDR3 protein is CAISESNSDSGNTIYF. The CDR3 region has the DNA TGTGCCATCAGTGAGTCGAACAGCGACTCTGGAAACACCATATATTTT.

The chain has TRBV10-3 and TRBJ2-3; 8 positions agree with TRBD2. Germline V lookup: CDR1 ENHRY, CDR2 SYGVKD. Unmatched junction bases numbered 2, after V lost 6 bases and J lost 0 bases. The CDR3 contains 14 residues. CDR3 loop: CAISPGGSTDTQYF. As DNA, the CDR3 is TGTGCCATCAGCCCGGGGGGGAGCACAGATACGCAGTATTTT.

This chain connects TRBV30 to TRBJ1-2; maybe TRBD1 (6 bases). CDR1 and CDR2 (germline): GTSNPN, SVGIG (reference sequence). V lost 2 bases, J lost 7 bases, and 11 bases lay in between. CDR3 length equals 12 residues. The chain's CDR3 is CAWSSGATGYTF. The CDR3 DNA follows: TGTGCCTGGAGTTCGGGGGCGACTGGCTACACCTTC. Based on the CDR3 plus reference TRBV30 and TRBJ1-2, the full variable domain is SQTIHQWPATLVQPVGSPLSLECTVEGTSNPNLYWYRQAAGRGLQLLFYSVGIGQISSEVPQNLSASRPQDRQFILSSKKLLLSDSGFYLCAWSSGATGYTFGSGTRLTVV.

The gene calls are TRBV5-1 and TRBJ1-6; possible D gene TRBD1, 6 bases. V gave up 4 bases and J gave up 9 bases, with 11 bases separating them. This CDR3 region has 13 residues. The germline CDR1 and CDR2 sequences are SGHRS and YFSETQ. CDR3 loop: CASSTGKGSPLHF. DNA for the CDR3: TGCGCCAGCAGCACAGGGAAAGGTTCACCCCTCCACTTT.

The rearrangement links TRBV30 to TRBJ2-5; TRBD2 matches 10 bases. The length of the CDR3 is 14 residues. CDR1 and CDR2 (germline): GTSNPN, SVGIG (reference sequence). After removal of 5 bases from V and 1 base from J, the junction contained 4 bases not matched to a gene. In nucleotides, the CDR3 is TGTGCCTGGGAACTAGCGGGGCGCCAAGAGACCCAGTACTTC. This encodes CAWELAGRQETQYF.

CDR3 nucleotides: TGTGCCAGCAGTCCAGGCTACACCTTC. Protein: CASSPGYTF. The chain joins TRBV6-6 to TRBJ1-2; D is unresolved. The CDR3 is 9 residues long. The germline V gene has CDR1 MNHNY and CDR2 SVGAGI (reference sequence). Trimming cost V 5 bases and J 8 bases, with 3 bases left between them.

The chain employs TRBV7-2 and TRBJ1-3, with D possibly matching TRBD1 (6 bases). V was trimmed by 5 bases and J by 2 bases, leaving 19 bases between them. CDR1 and CDR2 from the germline V gene are SGHTA and FQGNSA. The CDR3 has 17 amino acids. In DNA form, the CDR3 reads TGTGCCAGCAGCAACAAAGGGGGGGCTTGGGCTGGAAACACCATATATTTT. Amino acid sequence: CASSNKGGAWAGNTIYF.

This chain joins TRBV30 and TRBJ1-4; 10 bases fit TRBD1. CDR1 and CDR2 from the germline V gene are GTSNPN and SVGIG (reference sequence). The CDR3 spans 15 residues. V lost 2 bases, J lost 6 bases, and 6 bases stayed unmatched. CDR3 nucleotides: TGTGCCTGGAGTTCCGGGACAGGGGTGGATGAAAAACTGTTTTTT. It encodes CAWSSGTGVDEKLFF.

The chain recombines TRBV5-1 with TRBJ2-7, with D unclear. There are 15 residues in the CDR3. Germline CDR1 reads SGHRS; CDR2 reads YFSETQ. Trimming took off 5 bases at V and 2 bases at J, with 17 bases between the two ends. The CDR3 bases are TGCGCCAGCAGTTCGACGGATCGAAACCCCTACGAGCAGTACTTC. Translating it yields CASSSTDRNPYEQYF.

The V gene is TRBV15, the J gene TRBJ2-5, with no clear D. Germline values: CDR1 LNHNV, CDR2 YYDKDF (reference sequence). V lost 1 base, J lost 3 bases, and 6 bases lay in between. The CDR3 is 13 residues long. The CDR3 nucleotides read TGTGCCACCAGCAGAGGAAATGAAGAGACCCAGTACTTC. Translated, it gives CATSRGNEETQYF.

The chain couples TRBV6-5 to TRBJ1-2; a weak D match, TRBD1 (5 bases). Trimming pared 2 bases from V and 2 bases from J, leaving 12 bases between. The CDR3 extends over 15 amino acids. The germline V gene encodes CDR1 MNHEY and CDR2 SVGAGI. CDR3 DNA: TGTGCCAGCAGTTACCTGGGGGGATCCAACTATGGCTACACCTTC. Protein sequence: CASSYLGGSNYGYTF.